This record looks at one T cell receptor (beta chain) sequence and its context. The antigen remains unidentified. CDR1 is MDHEN, CDR2 SYDVKM, per germline. V was shortened by 3 bases and J by 0 bases, with 5 bases between the two germline ends. CDR3 length: 14 residues. The sample comes from a study of shared clonotypes between healthy human individuals. Study overall: Sampling drew on donors who were a couple of women and three men aged 18 to 49. Study-wide points: Generally, naive subsets came out with larger estimated richness than memory subsets.

Generated by immunoSEQ multiplex PCR, the TCRdb table keeps only in-frame clones and is missing some. The profile shows roughly 760,000 clones, less than 85% of them singletons. This clonotype was sampled from a woman between 25 and 40 years old in good health. Sequenced material: memory CD4+ T cells sorted from blood. The subset is: CD45RA-negative fraction. The rearrangement joins TRBV28 to TRBJ2-2, with D uncertain. As DNA, the CDR3 is TGTGCCAGCAGTTTTGCCGCGAACACCGGGGAGCTGTTTTTT. Translation gives CASSFAANTGELFF. The whole variable domain, filled in from reference TRBV28 and TRBJ2-2, reads DVKVTQSSRYLVKRTGEKVFLECVQDMDHENMFWYRQDPGLGLRLIYFSYDVKMKEKGDIPEGYSVSREKKERFSLILESASTNQTSMYLCASSFAANTGELFFGEGSRLTVL.